One and the same sample provided the 10 T cell receptor beta chains below, sequenced in a study of Graves' ophthalmopathy and Graves' hyperthyroidism. The authors amplified TCR beta CDR3 regions from RNA transcripts. RT-PCR was first run with HTBI primers, then multiplex PCR in a second round. Using its own MiXCR run on the multiplex PCR reads, TCRdb lists one record per CDR3 protein. Of a few hundred thousand distinct CDR3 sequences in the sample, roughly 16% were seen once. The specimen was peripheral blood. These receptors originate from an adult man with Graves' ophthalmopathy.

This clonotype was seen many times. This chain links TRBV20-1 with TRBJ2-7, with D unresolved. The ends were cut back, 2 bases at V and 0 bases at J, with 17 bases in the middle. The germline CDR1 and CDR2 sequences are DFQATT and SNEGSKA (reference sequence). The CDR3 covers 16 residues. The CDR3 DNA reads as TGCAGTGCTAGAAAAACCCCTACGGGTGACTCCTACGAGCAGTACTTC. As protein: CSARKTPTGDSYEQYF.

This clonotype was seen ten or more times. The rearrangement uses TRBV4-1 and TRBJ1-2, with a possible D match to TRBD1 (6 bases). Germline V lookup: CDR1 MGHRA, CDR2 YSYEKL. V lost 4 bases, J lost 3 bases, and 18 bases lay in between. The CDR3 contains 16 residues. This CDR3 reads CASSPDLSTGHYGYTF. The CDR3, as DNA: TGCGCCAGCAGCCCCGACTTGAGTACAGGGCACTATGGCTACACCTTC.

This clonotype was counted a few times. The CDR3 bases are TGTGCCACCAGTCCTGGGCCGGGACTAGCGGGAGTCGGGGCTTACGAGCAGTACTTC. It codes for CATSPGPGLAGVGAYEQYF. The V and J genes are TRBV24-1 and TRBJ2-7, with 14 bases matching TRBD2. Germline V gene sequence: CDR1 KGHDR, CDR2 SFDVKD. J gave up 4 bases and V 6 bases, and 16 bases lay outside the gene matches. This CDR3 is 19 amino acids long.

There are many counts of this clonotype. The rearrangement joins TRBV6-5 to TRBJ2-5; 15 nucleotides align to TRBD2. The CDR3 is 16 residues long. Germline lookup yields CDR1 MNHEY and CDR2 SVGAGI. J gave up 9 bases and V 4 bases, and 9 bases lay outside the gene matches. The CDR3 is CASSLSTGTSGGPQYF. DNA for the CDR3: TGTGCCAGCAGTTTATCAACCGGGACTAGCGGGGGGCCCCAGTACTTC.

The V gene is TRBV19, the J gene TRBJ2-7, with 7 bases fitting TRBD2. The CDR3 has 17 amino acids. The junction had 10 bases not matched to a gene; V was cut back by 0 bases and J by 2 bases. CDR1 and CDR2 from the germline V gene are LNHDA and SQIVND (reference sequence). CDR3 nucleotides: TGTGCCAGTAGTATAGATCGTGGGGCTAGCGGAACCTACGAGCAGTACTTC. Its protein product is CASSIDRGASGTYEQYF. Complete variable domain (other parts from reference TRBV19 and TRBJ2-7): DGGITQSPKYLFRKEGQNVTLSCEQNLNHDAMYWYRQDPGQGLRLIYYSQIVNDFQKGDIAEGYSVSREKKESFPLTVTSAQKNPTAFYLCASSIDRGASGTYEQYFGPGTRLTVT.

This clonotype was found many times. The J gene is TRBJ2-7, the V gene TRBV11-2; the D call may be TRBD1 or TRBD2 (5 bases each). Between the trimmed V and J ends, which lost 4 bases and 0 bases, there was a span of 19 bases. CDR1 is SGHAT and CDR2 is FQNNGV in the germline V gene. This CDR3 has 17 residues. CDR3 protein: CASSSARGTMSSYEQYF. The CDR3 bases are TGTGCCAGCAGCTCCGCCCGGGGCACCATGAGCTCCTACGAGCAGTACTTC.

This clonotype was observed at least ten times. The CDR3 is CASSLGTSTYEQYF. Here the CDR3 DNA reads TGTGCCAGCAGTTTAGGTACCAGCACCTACGAGCAGTACTTC. The chain uses TRBV28 and TRBJ2-7, with D unclear. CDR3 length equals 14 residues. Germline V lookup: CDR1 MDHEN, CDR2 SYDVKM. Trimming stripped 2 bases from V and 2 bases from J, with 10 bases between.

This clonotype was observed a few times. The chain recombines TRBV7-9 with TRBJ2-2, with TRBD1 matching over 8 bases. The V segment lost 6 bases and the J segment 5 bases; nucleotides outside the gene matches: 8. The CDR3 totals 15 residues. Germline values: CDR1 SEHNR, CDR2 FQNEAQ (reference sequence). DNA for the CDR3: TGTGCCAGCAGTTCAGGGGGCGGCAGGACCGGGGAGCTGTTTTTT. Translating it yields CASSSGGGRTGELFF. The full variable domain, rest sourced from reference TRBV7-9 and TRBJ2-2, is DTGVSQNPRHKITKRGQNVTFRCDPISEHNRLYWYRQTLGQGPEFLTYFQNEAQLEKSRLLSDRFSAERPKGSFSTLEIQRTEQGDSAMYLCASSSGGGRTGELFFGEGSRLTVL.

This clonotype has ten or more counts. The chain employs TRBV7-8 and TRBJ1-4; 8 bases align to TRBD1. J lost 7 bases, V lost 4 bases, and 8 bases had no gene match. The CDR3 runs 15 residues. The germline V gene encodes CDR1 SGHVS and CDR2 FQNEAQ. The CDR3 loop reads CASSSAGTGGEKLFF. The CDR3 nucleotides read TGTGCCAGCAGCTCAGCCGGGACAGGAGGTGAAAAACTGTTTTTT.

This clonotype was recorded many times. The CDR3 here is CASSLDLGVEQYF. The CDR3 DNA reads as TGTGCCAGCAGTTTGGATTTAGGGGTGGAGCAGTACTTC. J is TRBJ2-7 and V is TRBV12-3 or TRBV12-4; a weak D match, TRBD1 (5 bases). This CDR3 contains 13 residues. The V end lost 3 bases, the J end lost 7 bases, and 13 bases lay between the germline ends.